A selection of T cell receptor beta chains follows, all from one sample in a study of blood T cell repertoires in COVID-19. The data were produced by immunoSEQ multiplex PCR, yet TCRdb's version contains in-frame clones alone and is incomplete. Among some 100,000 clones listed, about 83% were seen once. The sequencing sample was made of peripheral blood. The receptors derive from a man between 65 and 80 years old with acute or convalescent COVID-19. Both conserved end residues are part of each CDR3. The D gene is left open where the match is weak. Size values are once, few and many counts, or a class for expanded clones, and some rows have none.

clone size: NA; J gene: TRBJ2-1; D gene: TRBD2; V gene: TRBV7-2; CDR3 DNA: TGTGCCAGCCGGGAGGGGGGGTACAATGAGCAGTTCTTC; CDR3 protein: CASREGGYNEQFF
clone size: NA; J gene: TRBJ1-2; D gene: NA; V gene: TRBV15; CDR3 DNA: TGTGCCACCAGCAGGGGGGGGCATACCAACTATGGCTACACCTTC; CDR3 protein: CATSRGGHTNYGYTF
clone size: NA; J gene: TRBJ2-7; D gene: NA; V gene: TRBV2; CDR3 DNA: TGTGCCAGCAGTGAACAGGGGTACTACGAGCAGTACTTC; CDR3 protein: CASSEQGYYEQYF
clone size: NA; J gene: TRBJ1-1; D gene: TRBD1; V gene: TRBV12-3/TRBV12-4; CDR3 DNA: TGTGCCAGCAGACCCACAGGGGCTGAAGCTTTCTTT; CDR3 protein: CASRPTGAEAFF
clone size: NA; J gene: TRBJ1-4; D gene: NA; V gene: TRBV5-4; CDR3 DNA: TGTGCCAGCAGCTCTAGGACAGCGGATAATGAAAAACTGTTTTTT; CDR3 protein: CASSSRTADNEKLFF
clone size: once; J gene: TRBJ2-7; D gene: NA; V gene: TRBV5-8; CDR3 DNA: TGTGCCAGCAGCTTGTTTGGCTTGGGGACATCAACCTACGAGCAGTACTTC; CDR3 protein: CASSLFGLGTSTYEQYF
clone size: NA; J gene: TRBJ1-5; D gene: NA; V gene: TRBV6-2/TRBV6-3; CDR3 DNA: TGTGCCAGCAGTGGGAGGGAGAACCAGCCCCAGCATTTT; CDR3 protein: CASSGRENQPQHF
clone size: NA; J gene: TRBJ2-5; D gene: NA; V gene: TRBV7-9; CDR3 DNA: TGTGCCAGCAGCCCATCCAAGGGCGGGGGCAGGGAAGAGACCCAGTACTTC; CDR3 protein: CASSPSKGGGREETQYF
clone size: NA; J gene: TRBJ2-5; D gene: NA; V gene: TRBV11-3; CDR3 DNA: TGTGCCAGCAGCTTAGTTGGCACCCGCGGGGAGACCCAGTACTTC; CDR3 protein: CASSLVGTRGETQYF
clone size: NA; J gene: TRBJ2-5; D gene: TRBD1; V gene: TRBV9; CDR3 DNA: TGTGCCAGCGCTTCCGGGACAGTCGGCCAAGAGACCCAGTACTTC; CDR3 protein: CASASGTVGQETQYF
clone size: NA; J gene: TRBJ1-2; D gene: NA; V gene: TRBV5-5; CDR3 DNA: TGTGCCAGCGGGAGGTGGGGGTCCAACTATGGCTACACCTTC; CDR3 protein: CASGRWGSNYGYTF
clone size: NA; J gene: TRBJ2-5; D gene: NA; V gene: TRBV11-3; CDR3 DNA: TGTGCCAGCAGCTTAGGGACTAATCAATGGGAGACCCAGTACTTC; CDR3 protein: CASSLGTNQWETQYF
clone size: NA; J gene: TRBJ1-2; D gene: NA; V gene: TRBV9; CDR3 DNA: TGTGCCAGCAGCGTAGGGACAGCCCGCGGCTACACCTTC; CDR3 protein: CASSVGTARGYTF
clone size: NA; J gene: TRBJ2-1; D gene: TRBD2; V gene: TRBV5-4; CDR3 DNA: TGTGCCAGCAGCCCGTCCCTAGCGGGGGGTAACAATGAGCAGTTCTTC; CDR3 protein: CASSPSLAGGNNEQFF
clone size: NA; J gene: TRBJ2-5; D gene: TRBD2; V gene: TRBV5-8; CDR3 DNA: TGTGCCAGCAGCTTGGCCTTTACTAGCGGGGGGGCCGGTTTCAGAGAGACCCAGTACTTC; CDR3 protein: CASSLAFTSGGAGFRETQYF
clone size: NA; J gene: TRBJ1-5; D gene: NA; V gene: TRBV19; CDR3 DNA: TGTGCCAGTAGTATCGAGGGCCTGGGCAATCAGCCCCAGCATTTT; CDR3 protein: CASSIEGLGNQPQHF
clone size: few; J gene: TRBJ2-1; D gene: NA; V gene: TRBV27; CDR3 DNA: TGTGCCAGCAGTTATCAACTAGCACCCAACAATGAGCAGTTCTTC; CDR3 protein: CASSYQLAPNNEQFF
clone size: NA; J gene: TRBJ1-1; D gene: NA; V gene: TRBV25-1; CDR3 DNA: TGTGCCAGCAGTGAATGGGGTGATGGCGGGGACACTGAAGCTTTCTTT; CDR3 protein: CASSEWGDGGDTEAFF
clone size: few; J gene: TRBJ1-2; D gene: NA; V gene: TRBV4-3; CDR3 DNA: TGCGCCAGCAGCCAAGCACAGAACTATGGCTACACCTTC; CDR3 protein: CASSQAQNYGYTF
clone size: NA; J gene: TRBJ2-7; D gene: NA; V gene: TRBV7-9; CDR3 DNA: TGTGCCAGCAGCTTAAAGGGAGGAGGGGCAACCTACGAGCAGTACTTC; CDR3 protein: CASSLKGGGATYEQYF
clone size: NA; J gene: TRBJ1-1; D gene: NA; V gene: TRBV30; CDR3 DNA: TGTGCCTGGAGGCGGGAGGACGGCCGAAACACTGAAGCTTTCTTT; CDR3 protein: CAWRREDGRNTEAFF
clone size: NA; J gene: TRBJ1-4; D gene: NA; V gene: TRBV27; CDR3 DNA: TGTGCCAGCAGTCCCCAAGAGAGGGTCGCAACTAATGAAAAACTGTTTTTT; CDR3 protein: CASSPQERVATNEKLFF
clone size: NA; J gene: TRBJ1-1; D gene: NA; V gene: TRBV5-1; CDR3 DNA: TGCGCCAGCAGTGTGGGGGCTTCCATGAACACTGAAGCTTTCTTT; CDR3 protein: CASSVGASMNTEAFF
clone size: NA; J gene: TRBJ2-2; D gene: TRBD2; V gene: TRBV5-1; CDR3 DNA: TGCGCCAGCAGCCAAACTAGCGGGAGGGCCGACCCCGGGGAGCTGTTTTTT; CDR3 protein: CASSQTSGRADPGELFF
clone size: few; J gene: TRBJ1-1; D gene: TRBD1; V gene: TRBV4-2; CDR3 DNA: TGTGCCAGCAGCCAAGGTCTGAGGGGGCTAGACACTGAAGCTTTCTTT; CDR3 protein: CASSQGLRGLDTEAFF
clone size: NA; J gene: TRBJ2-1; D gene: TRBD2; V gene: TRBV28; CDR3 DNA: TGTGCCAGCATAAAGATGTTCGGCGGGAGCAATGAGCAGTTCTTC; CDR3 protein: CASIKMFGGSNEQFF
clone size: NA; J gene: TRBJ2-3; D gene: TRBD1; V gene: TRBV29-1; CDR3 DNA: TGCAGCGCACTACCGGGACAGGGGCCAGATACGCAGTATTTT; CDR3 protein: CSALPGQGPDTQYF
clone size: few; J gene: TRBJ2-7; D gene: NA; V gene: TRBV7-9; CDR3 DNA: TGTGCCAGCAGCTTATTGGGGCCTGGGAACGAGCAGTACTTC; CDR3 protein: CASSLLGPGNEQYF
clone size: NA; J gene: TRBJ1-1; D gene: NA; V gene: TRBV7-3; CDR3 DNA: TGTGCCAGCAGCCTTCAGGACAGATCAGAAGCTTTCTTT; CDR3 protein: CASSLQDRSEAFF
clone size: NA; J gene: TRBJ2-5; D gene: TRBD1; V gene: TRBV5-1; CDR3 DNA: TGCGCCAGCAGCGGTGGGACAGCTCTGGAGACCCAGTACTTC; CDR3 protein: CASSGGTALETQYF
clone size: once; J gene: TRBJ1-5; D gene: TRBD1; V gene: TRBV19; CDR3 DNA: TGTGCCAGCAGCATTTGGCAGGGGGATCAGCCCCAGCATTTT; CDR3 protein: CASSIWQGDQPQHF
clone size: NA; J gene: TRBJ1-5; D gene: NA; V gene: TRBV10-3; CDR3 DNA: TGTGCCATCGGCGGGGGGAGCAATCAGCCCCAGCATTTT; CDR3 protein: CAIGGGSNQPQHF
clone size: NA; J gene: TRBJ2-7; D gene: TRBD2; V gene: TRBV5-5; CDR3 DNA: TGTGCCAGCAGCTTGGCCTGGACTAGCGGGATCTACGAGCAGTACTTC; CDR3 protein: CASSLAWTSGIYEQYF
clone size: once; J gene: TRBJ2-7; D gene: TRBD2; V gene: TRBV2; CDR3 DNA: TGTGCCAGCAGTGAGGGAGGGACGGACTACGAGCAGTACTTC; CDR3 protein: CASSEGGTDYEQYF
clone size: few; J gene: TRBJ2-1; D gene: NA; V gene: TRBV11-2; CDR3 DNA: TGTGCCAGCAGCCCACAGGACAGATTGTTCAGTGAGCAGTTCTTC; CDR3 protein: CASSPQDRLFSEQFF
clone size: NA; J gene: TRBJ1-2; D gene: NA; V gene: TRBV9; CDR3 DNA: TGTGCCAGCAGCGTAGAATCCCGGGCAGGGTATTTTGGCTACACCTTC; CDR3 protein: CASSVESRAGYFGYTF
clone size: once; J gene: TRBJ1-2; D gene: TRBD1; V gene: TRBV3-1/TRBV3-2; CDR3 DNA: TGTGCCAGCAGCCACCAGACAGGGAATGGCTACACCTTC; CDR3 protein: CASSHQTGNGYTF
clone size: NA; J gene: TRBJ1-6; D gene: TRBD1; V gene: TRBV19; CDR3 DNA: TGTGCCAGCCGGGACAGGGAAAATTCACCCCTCCACTTT; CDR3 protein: CASRDRENSPLHF
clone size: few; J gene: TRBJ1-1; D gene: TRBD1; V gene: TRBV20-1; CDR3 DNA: TGCAGTGCAACCGGGACAGGGGGAGCTTTCTTT; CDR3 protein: CSATGTGGAFF